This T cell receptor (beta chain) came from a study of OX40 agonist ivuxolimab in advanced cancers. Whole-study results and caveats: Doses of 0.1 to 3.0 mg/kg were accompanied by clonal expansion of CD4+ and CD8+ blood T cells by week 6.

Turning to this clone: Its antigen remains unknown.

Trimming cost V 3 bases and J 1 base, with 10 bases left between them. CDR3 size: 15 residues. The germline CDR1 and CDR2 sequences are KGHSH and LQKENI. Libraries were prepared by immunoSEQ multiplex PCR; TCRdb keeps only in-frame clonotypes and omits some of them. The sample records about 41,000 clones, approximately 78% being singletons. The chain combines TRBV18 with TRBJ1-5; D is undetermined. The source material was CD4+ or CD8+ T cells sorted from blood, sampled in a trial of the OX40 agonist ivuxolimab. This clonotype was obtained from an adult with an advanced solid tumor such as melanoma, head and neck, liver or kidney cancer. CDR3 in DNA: TGTGCCAGCTCACCCTCGGTAGGGAGCAATCAGCCCCAGCATTTT. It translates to CASSPSVGSNQPQHF. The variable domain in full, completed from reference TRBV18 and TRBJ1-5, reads NAGVMQNPRHLVRRRGQEARLRCSPMKGHSHVYWYRQLPEEGLKFMVYLQKENIIDESGMPKERFSAEFPKEGPSILRIQQVVRGDSAAYFCASSPSVGSNQPQHFGDGTRLSIL.